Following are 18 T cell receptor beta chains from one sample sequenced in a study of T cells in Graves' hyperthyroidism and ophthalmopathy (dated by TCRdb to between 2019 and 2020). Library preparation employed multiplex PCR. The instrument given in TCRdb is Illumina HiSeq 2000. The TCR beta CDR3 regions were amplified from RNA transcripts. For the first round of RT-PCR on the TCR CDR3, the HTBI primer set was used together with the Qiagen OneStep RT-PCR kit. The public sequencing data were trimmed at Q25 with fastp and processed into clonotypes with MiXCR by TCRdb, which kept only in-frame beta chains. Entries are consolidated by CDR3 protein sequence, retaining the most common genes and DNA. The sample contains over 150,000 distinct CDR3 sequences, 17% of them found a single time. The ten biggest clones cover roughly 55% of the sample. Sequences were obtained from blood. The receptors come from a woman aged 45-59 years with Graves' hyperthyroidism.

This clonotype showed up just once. The CDR3 protein is CASSMGSIGIGSPYEQYF. CDR3 in DNA: TGTGCCAGTAGTATGGGCTCAATAGGCATTGGGAGCCCCTACGAGCAGTACTTC. The chain combines TRBV19 with TRBJ2-7; TRBD2 might be the D (5 bases). Germline loops: CDR1 LNHDA, CDR2 SQIVND (reference sequence). CDR3 length equals 18 residues. V shed 3 bases and J shed 2 bases, with 23 bases lying between them.

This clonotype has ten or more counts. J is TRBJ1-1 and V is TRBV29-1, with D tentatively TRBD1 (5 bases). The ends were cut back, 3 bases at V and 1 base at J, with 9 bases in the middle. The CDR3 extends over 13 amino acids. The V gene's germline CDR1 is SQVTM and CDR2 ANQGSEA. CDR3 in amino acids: CSVDRGENTEAFF. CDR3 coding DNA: TGCAGCGTTGATCGGGGCGAGAACACTGAAGCTTTCTTT.

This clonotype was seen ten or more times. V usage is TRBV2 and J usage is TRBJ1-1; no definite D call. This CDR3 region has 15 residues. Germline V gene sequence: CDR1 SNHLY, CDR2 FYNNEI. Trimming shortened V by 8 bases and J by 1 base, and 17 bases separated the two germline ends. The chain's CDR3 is CASLIPGVANTEAFF. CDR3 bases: TGTGCCAGCCTCATACCAGGCGTAGCGAACACTGAAGCTTTCTTT.

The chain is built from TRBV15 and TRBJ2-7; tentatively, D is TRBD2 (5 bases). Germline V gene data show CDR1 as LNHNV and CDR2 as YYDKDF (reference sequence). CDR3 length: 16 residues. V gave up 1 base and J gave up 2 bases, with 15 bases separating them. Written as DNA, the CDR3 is TGTGCCACCAGCAGAGGTGAAGAGGGAGCGACCTACGAGCAGTACTTC. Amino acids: CATSRGEEGATYEQYF.

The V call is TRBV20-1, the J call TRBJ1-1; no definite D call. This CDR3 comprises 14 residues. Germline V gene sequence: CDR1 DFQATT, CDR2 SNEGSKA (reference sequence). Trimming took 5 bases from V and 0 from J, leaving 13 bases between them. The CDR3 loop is CSALRTLMNTEAFF. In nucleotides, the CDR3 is TGCAGTGCTTTAAGAACCCTAATGAACACTGAAGCTTTCTTT.

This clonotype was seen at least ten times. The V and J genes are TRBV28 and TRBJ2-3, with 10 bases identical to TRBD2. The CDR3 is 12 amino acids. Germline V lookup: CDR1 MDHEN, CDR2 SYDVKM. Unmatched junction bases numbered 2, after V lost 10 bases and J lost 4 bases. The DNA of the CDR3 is TGTGCCACCCTAGCGGGAGCAGATACGCAGTATTTT. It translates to CATLAGADTQYF.

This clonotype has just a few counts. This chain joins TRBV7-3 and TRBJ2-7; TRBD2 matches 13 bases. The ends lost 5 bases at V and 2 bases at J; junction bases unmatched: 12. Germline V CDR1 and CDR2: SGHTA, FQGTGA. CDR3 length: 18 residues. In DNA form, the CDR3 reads TGTGCCAGCAGCCCCCAATCGACTAGCGGGAGGTCTACCTACGAGCAGTACTTC. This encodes CASSPQSTSGRSTYEQYF.

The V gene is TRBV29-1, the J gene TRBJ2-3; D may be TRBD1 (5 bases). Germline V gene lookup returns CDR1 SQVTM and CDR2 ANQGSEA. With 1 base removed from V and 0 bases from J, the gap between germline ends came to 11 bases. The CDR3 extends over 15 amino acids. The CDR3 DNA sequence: TGCAGCGTTGAAGCCCCTGCAGGGAGCACAGATACGCAGTATTTT. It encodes CSVEAPAGSTDTQYF.

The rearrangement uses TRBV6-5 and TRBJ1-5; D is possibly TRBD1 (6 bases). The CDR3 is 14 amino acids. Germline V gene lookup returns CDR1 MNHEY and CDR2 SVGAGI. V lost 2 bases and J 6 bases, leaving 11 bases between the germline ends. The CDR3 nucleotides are TGTGCCAGCAGTTACCTACAGGGTATTCAGCCCCAGCATTTT. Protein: CASSYLQGIQPQHF.

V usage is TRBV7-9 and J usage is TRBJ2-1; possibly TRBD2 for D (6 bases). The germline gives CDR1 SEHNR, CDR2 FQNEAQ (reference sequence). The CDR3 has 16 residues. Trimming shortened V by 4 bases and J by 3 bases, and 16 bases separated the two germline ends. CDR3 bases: TGTGCCAGCAGCTCCCTAACGGCGGGATTCTACAATGAGCAGTTCTTC. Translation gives CASSSLTAGFYNEQFF.

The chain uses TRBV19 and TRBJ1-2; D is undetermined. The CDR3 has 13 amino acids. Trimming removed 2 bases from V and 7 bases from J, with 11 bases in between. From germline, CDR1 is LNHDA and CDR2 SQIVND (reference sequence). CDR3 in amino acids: CASSIRREAGYTF. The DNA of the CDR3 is TGTGCCAGTAGTATAAGGCGGGAAGCTGGCTACACCTTC.

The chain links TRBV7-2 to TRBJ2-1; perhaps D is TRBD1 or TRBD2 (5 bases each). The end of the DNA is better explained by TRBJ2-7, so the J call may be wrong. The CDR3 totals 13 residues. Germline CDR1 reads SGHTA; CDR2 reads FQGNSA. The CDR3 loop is CASTPGAYNEQYF. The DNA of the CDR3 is TGTGCCAGCACCCCCGGGGCATACAATGAGCAGTACTTC.

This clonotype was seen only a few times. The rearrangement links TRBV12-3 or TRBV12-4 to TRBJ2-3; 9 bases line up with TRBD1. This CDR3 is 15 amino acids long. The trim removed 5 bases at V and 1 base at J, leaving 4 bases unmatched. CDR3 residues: CASSHRTGGTDTQYF. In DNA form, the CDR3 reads TGTGCCAGCAGTCACCGGACAGGGGGCACAGATACGCAGTATTTT.

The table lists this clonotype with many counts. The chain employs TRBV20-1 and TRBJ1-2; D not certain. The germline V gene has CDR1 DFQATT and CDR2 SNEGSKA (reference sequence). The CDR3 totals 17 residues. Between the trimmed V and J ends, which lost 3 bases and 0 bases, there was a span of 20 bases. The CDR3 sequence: CSASPATTPTPNYGYTF. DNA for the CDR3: TGCAGTGCTAGTCCAGCCACTACTCCGACTCCTAACTATGGCTACACCTTC.

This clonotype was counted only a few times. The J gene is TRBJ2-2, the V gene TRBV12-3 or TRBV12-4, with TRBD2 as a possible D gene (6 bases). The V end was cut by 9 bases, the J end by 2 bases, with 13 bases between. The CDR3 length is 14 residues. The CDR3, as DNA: TGTGCCAGTCGATGGGACTCAAACACCGGGGAGCTGTTTTTT. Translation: CASRWDSNTGELFF.

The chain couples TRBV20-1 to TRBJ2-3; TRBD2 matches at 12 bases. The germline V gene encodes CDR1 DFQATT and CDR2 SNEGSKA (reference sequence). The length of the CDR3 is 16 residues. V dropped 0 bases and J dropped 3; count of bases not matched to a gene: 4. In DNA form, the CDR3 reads TGCAGTGCTAGAGATCCCACTAGCGGGAGGACAGATACGCAGTATTTT. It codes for CSARDPTSGRTDTQYF.

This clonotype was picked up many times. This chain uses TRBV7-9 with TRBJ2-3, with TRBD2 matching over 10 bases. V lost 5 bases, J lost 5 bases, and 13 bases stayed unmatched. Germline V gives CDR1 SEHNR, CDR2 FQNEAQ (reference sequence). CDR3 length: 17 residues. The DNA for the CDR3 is TGTGCCAGCAGCCCCGGCCCAGCGGGGGGGGAGGAAGATACGCAGTATTTT. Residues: CASSPGPAGGEEDTQYF.

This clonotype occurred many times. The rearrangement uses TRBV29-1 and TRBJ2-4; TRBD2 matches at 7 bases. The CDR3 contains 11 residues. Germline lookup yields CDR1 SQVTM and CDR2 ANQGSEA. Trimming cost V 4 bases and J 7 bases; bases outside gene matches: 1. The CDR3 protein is CSVGGGNIQYF. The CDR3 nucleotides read TGCAGCGTTGGGGGGGGGAACATTCAGTACTTC.